These 20 T cell receptor beta chains were sequenced from one sample in a study of T cell responses to AZD1222 COVID-19 vaccine. Only in-frame clones appear in the TCRdb table, and some are missing; sequencing was by immunoSEQ multiplex PCR. This table has about 120,000 clones, approximately 88% appearing once. The sample was peripheral blood, taken on day 0 of AZD1222 vaccination. These receptors originate from an adult in good health.

This clone was counted only a few times. The chain carries TRBV6-6 and TRBJ1-5; 7 bases are a match to TRBD1. CDR3 length: 14 residues. Germline V gene lookup returns CDR1 MNHNY and CDR2 SVGAGI (reference sequence). The J segment lost 0 bases and the V segment lost 7 bases, leaving 3 bases of the junction unmatched. CDR3 residues: CASNTGDSNQPQHF. The CDR3 nucleotides read TGTGCCAGCAACACAGGGGATAGCAATCAGCCCCAGCATTTT.

The chain carries TRBV19 and TRBJ2-7; TRBD2 is a possible D gene (6 bases). Germline V gene lookup returns CDR1 LNHDA and CDR2 SQIVND (reference sequence). The CDR3 covers 16 residues. The V end was cut by 3 bases, the J end by 4 bases, with 19 bases between. CDR3 region: CASSMGGRVGSYEQYF. The CDR3, as DNA: TGTGCCAGTAGTATGGGAGGTCGGGTAGGGTCATACGAGCAGTACTTC.

CDR3 nucleotides: TGCAGTACCTGGACAGGGGCTGAAGCTTTCTTT. Its translation: CSTWTGAEAFF. The chain combines TRBV20-1 with TRBJ1-1; 9 bases agree with TRBD1. This CDR3 contains 11 residues. From germline, CDR1 is DFQATT and CDR2 SNEGSKA (reference sequence). The ends lost 8 bases at V and 6 bases at J; junction bases unmatched: 4.

This clone was found once. Here the CDR3 reads CASNPGQINEKLFF. The CDR3 DNA sequence: TGCGCCAGCAATCCGGGACAGATAAATGAAAAACTGTTTTTT. The chain is built from TRBV5-1 and TRBJ1-4; 7 bases fit TRBD1. After removal of 6 bases from V and 5 bases from J, the junction contained 7 bases not matched to a gene. CDR3 size: 14 residues. Per germline, CDR1 SGHRS and CDR2 YFSETQ. The complete variable domain, with remaining parts taken from reference TRBV5-1 and TRBJ1-4, reads KAGVTQTPRYLIKTRGQQVTLSCSPISGHRSVSWYQQTPGQGLQFLFEYFSETQRNKGNFPGRFSGRQFSNSRSEMNVSTLELGDSALYLCASNPGQINEKLFFGSGTQLSVL.

The chain is built from TRBV2 and TRBJ1-2; 8 bases agree with TRBD1. The CDR3 is 12 amino acids. Per the germline V gene, CDR1 is SNHLY and CDR2 is FYNNEI. J gave up 8 bases and V 6 bases, and 5 bases lay outside the gene matches. CDR3 protein: CASRTGGGGYTF. Written as DNA, the CDR3 is TGTGCCAGCAGAACAGGGGGGGGAGGCTACACCTTC.

The J gene is TRBJ1-1, the V gene TRBV2; no clear D. The CDR3 spans 15 residues. The V end lost 6 bases, the J end lost 0 bases, and 14 bases lay between the germline ends. Germline V gene sequence: CDR1 SNHLY, CDR2 FYNNEI. The CDR3 DNA sequence: TGTGCCAGCAGACGTTCAGACACACTGAACACTGAAGCTTTCTTT. Its translation: CASRRSDTLNTEAFF. Filled out from reference TRBV2 and TRBJ1-1, the complete variable domain reads EPEVTQTPSHQVTQMGQEVILRCVPISNHLYFYWYRQILGQKVEFLVSFYNNEISEKSEIFDDQFSVERPDGSNFTLKIRSTKLEDSAMYFCASRRSDTLNTEAFFGQGTRLTVV.

This sequence joins TRBV19 and TRBJ1-2; TRBD1 might be the D (6 bases). The germline V and J ends were trimmed by 6 bases and 4 bases, with 21 bases remaining between them. CDR3 length: 16 residues. The germline V gene encodes CDR1 LNHDA and CDR2 SQIVND (reference sequence). The CDR3 spells CASSRDRGPGGYGYTF. CDR3 coding DNA: TGTGCCAGTAGCAGGGACCGGGGGCCGGGCGGCTATGGCTACACCTTC.

DNA of the CDR3: TGTGCCAGCAGCCCCGAGGGGACAGCAAGGGGCTACACCTTC. This encodes CASSPEGTARGYTF. This chain uses TRBV6-5 with TRBJ1-2; 7 bases match TRBD1. Looked up from germline, CDR1 is MNHEY and CDR2 is SVGAGI. J lost 8 bases, V lost 6 bases, and 12 bases had no gene match. This CDR3 has 14 residues.

The chain links TRBV4-1 to TRBJ1-3, with D hard to call. Trimming took 1 base from V and 4 from J, leaving 17 bases between them. The germline gives CDR1 MGHRA, CDR2 YSYEKL. The CDR3 covers 17 residues. CDR3: CASSQVGARSRGNTIYF. The CDR3 DNA reads TGCGCCAGCAGCCAAGTAGGAGCAAGAAGCCGGGGAAACACCATATATTTT.

The chain has TRBV6-5 and TRBJ2-1, with 9 positions matching TRBD2. Germline CDR1 reads MNHEY; CDR2 reads SVGAGI. Germline trimming cut 8 bases from V and 5 bases from J; bases unmatched to any gene: 10. This CDR3 comprises 15 residues. The CDR3 region has the DNA TGTGCCAGCTCCCCAAGGGGACTAGCTAACAATGAGCAGTTCTTC. This encodes CASSPRGLANNEQFF.

V gene TRBV12-3 or TRBV12-4 combines with J gene TRBJ1-2, with D maybe TRBD1 (6 bases). The V end lost 6 bases, the J end lost 1 base, and 6 bases lay between the germline ends. The CDR3 spans 12 residues. For the CDR3, the DNA is TGTGCCAGCAGGGACAGTAACTATGGCTACACCTTC. Its protein product is CASRDSNYGYTF.

The chain combines TRBV29-1 with TRBJ2-5; 9 positions agree with TRBD1. The CDR3 totals 13 residues. Trimming removed 1 base from V and 4 bases from J; junction bases left unmatched: 1. The germline CDR1 and CDR2 sequences are SQVTM and ANQGSEA. CDR3 sequence (DNA): TGCAGCGTTGAAGGGACAGGGGCAGAGACCCAGTACTTC. Translating gives CSVEGTGAETQYF.

The genes are TRBV5-5 and TRBJ2-1; D gene unclear. Between the trimmed V and J ends, which lost 4 bases and 6 bases, there was a span of 14 bases. Germline lookup yields CDR1 SGHKS and CDR2 YYEKEE (reference sequence). The CDR3 is 14 residues long. The DNA of the CDR3 is TGTGCCAGCAGCCCCCCCTGGGGTTCCAATGAGCAGTTCTTC. Amino acids: CASSPPWGSNEQFF. The full variable domain, its missing parts supplied by reference TRBV5-5 and TRBJ2-1, is DAGVTQSPTHLIKTRGQQVTLRCSPISGHKSVSWYQQVLGQGPQFIFQYYEKEERGRGNFPDRFSARQFPNYSSELNVNALLLGDSALYLCASSPPWGSNEQFFGPGTRLTVL.

The V and J genes are TRBV10-3 and TRBJ2-1; D is ambiguous. V lost 2 bases and J lost 5, with 4 bases in between. Germline lookup yields CDR1 ENHRY and CDR2 SYGVKD. CDR3 length: 12 amino acids. CDR3 residues: CAISEGHNEQFF. The CDR3 DNA is TGTGCCATCAGTGAGGGTCACAATGAGCAGTTCTTC.

The V and J genes are TRBV11-2 and TRBJ1-3; D remains ambiguous. The germline V and J ends were trimmed by 0 bases and 2 bases, with 11 bases remaining between them. Germline V lookup: CDR1 SGHAT, CDR2 FQNNGV. The CDR3 sequence is 16 residues long. CDR3 sequence: CASSLDQPRAGNTIYF. The CDR3 nucleotides are TGTGCCAGCAGCTTAGATCAGCCAAGGGCTGGAAACACCATATATTTT.

This clone was seen more than once but under ten times. V is TRBV28 and J is TRBJ1-5, with no clear D. Germline CDR1 and CDR2: MDHEN and SYDVKM. Trimming cost V 6 bases and J 5 bases, with 14 bases left between them. The CDR3 loop spans 14 amino acids. This chain's CDR3 is CASSQSDKYQPQHF. CDR3 nucleotides: TGTGCCAGCAGCCAAAGTGACAAATATCAGCCCCAGCATTTT.

J is TRBJ2-1 and V is TRBV7-9; 10 nucleotides align to TRBD1. CDR3 length: 16 residues. In germline, CDR1 is SEHNR, CDR2 FQNEAQ (reference sequence). The V segment lost 5 bases and the J segment 13 bases; nucleotides outside the gene matches: 17. The CDR3 loop is CASSPGSGTGANRQFF. The CDR3 region has the DNA TGTGCCAGCAGCCCAGGGTCCGGGACAGGGGCTAACCGACAGTTCTTC.

This clone was seen only once. V is TRBV27 and J is TRBJ1-5; tentatively, D is TRBD1 (5 bases). Germline loops: CDR1 MNHEY, CDR2 SMNVEV (reference sequence). V gave up 2 bases and J gave up 7 bases, with 9 bases separating them. CDR3 size: 13 residues. Here the CDR3 DNA reads TGTGCCAGCAGTTTAACCGGGACGCAGCCCCAGCATTTT. Translating it yields CASSLTGTQPQHF.

The chain uses TRBV7-2 and TRBJ2-5; 8 nucleotides line up with TRBD2. Germline V gene sequence: CDR1 SGHTA, CDR2 FQGNSA. This CDR3 spans 14 amino acids. The V gene end was trimmed by 1 base and the J gene end by 5 bases; junction bases not matched to a gene: 3. The CDR3 region is CASSLGLAKETQYF. Here the CDR3 DNA reads TGTGCCAGCAGCTTAGGACTAGCGAAGGAGACCCAGTACTTC.

The V gene is TRBV4-1, the J gene TRBJ1-6, with D hard to call. Trimming removed 5 bases from V and 4 bases from J, with 15 bases in between. The CDR3 is made up of 16 amino acids. The germline gives CDR1 MGHRA, CDR2 YSYEKL. Here the CDR3 DNA reads TGCGCCAGCAGCGAAACCCCTGGCCAGTATAATTCACCCCTCCACTTT. Translating gives CASSETPGQYNSPLHF.